This entry lists 18 T cell receptor beta chains sequenced from one sample in a study of shared clonotypes between healthy human individuals. Sequenced by immunoSEQ multiplex PCR; TCRdb stores in-frame clones only, minus some. This table holds roughly 1,800,000 clones, 85% to 95% found once. Naive CD8 cells lacked CD45RO and underwent positive selection for CCR7, leaving out terminally differentiated effector memory CD45RA+ cells. Specimen: naive CD8+ T cells sorted from blood. The receptors derive from a man younger than 35 in good health.

Points on this clone: Different DNA sequences within this sample yield the same CDR3. The CDR3 here is CASTSYNEQFF. The CDR3 bases are TGTGCCAGCACCTCCTACAATGAGCAGTTCTTC. The J gene is TRBJ2-1, the V gene TRBV6-5; D remains unclear. Trimming stripped 7 bases from V and 0 bases from J, with 1 base between. Germline V gene sequence: CDR1 MNHEY, CDR2 SVGAGI. The CDR3 loop spans 11 amino acids.

V is TRBV5-6 and J is TRBJ2-7, with D possibly TRBD1 on 6 matching bases. CDR1 SGHDT and CDR2 YYEEEE come from the germline V gene. The CDR3 totals 14 residues. Trimming shortened V by 5 bases and J by 3 bases, and 15 bases separated the two germline ends. In DNA, the CDR3 is TGTGCCAGCAGTTCCGGGACAAATTACTACGAGCAGTACTTC. As protein: CASSSGTNYYEQYF.

CDR3 DNA: TGCAGCGTTGAAGTTAATTCGGCTTTCTTT. Translating gives CSVEVNSAFF. V usage is TRBV29-1 and J usage is TRBJ1-1; D remains ambiguous. The CDR3 is 10 amino acids. V lost 1 base, J lost 11 bases, and 8 bases lay in between. Germline lookup yields CDR1 SQVTM and CDR2 ANQGSEA.

The chain links TRBV25-1 to TRBJ1-1; no reliable D call. Trimming left V 4 bases short and J 1 base short, with 4 bases between. The CDR3 has 12 amino acids. CDR1 and CDR2 (germline): MGHDK, SYGVNS. The CDR3 loop reads CASSGENTEAFF. CDR3 in DNA: TGTGCCAGCAGTGGGGAGAACACTGAAGCTTTCTTT.

This chain links TRBV4-1 with TRBJ2-7; D gene ambiguous. The V and J ends lost 0 bases and 0 bases respectively, with 6 bases between them. This CDR3 comprises 14 residues. Germline V gene lookup returns CDR1 MGHRA and CDR2 YSYEKL. The CDR3 sequence: CASSQEFYSYEQYF. Written as DNA, the CDR3 is TGCGCCAGCAGCCAAGAGTTCTACTCCTACGAGCAGTACTTC.

The chain uses TRBV6-5 and TRBJ2-1, with a possible D match to TRBD2 (6 bases). V gave up 5 bases and J gave up 4 bases, with 15 bases separating them. The germline CDR1 and CDR2 sequences are MNHEY and SVGAGI. CDR3 length: 15 amino acids. CDR3 region: CASSPGPGGYNEQFF. In DNA form, the CDR3 reads TGTGCCAGCAGTCCTGGACCAGGAGGGTACAATGAGCAGTTCTTC.

This clone was seen just once. This chain uses TRBV4-1 with TRBJ1-2; 7 nucleotides match TRBD1. The trim removed 2 bases at V and 6 bases at J, leaving 12 bases unmatched. This CDR3 comprises 16 residues. Germline CDR1 is MGHRA and CDR2 is YSYEKL. This CDR3 is CASSQLFGQERDGYTF. The CDR3 nucleotides are TGCGCCAGCAGCCAACTCTTCGGACAGGAAAGGGATGGCTACACCTTC.

In the case of this clone: The same CDR3 is also encoded by other DNA sequences in this sample. The chain carries TRBV4-3 and TRBJ2-7, with D tentatively TRBD2 (6 bases). Germline-derived CDR1 and CDR2 are LGHNA and YSLEER. The CDR3 sequence is 15 residues long. V lost 0 bases and J lost 0, with 9 bases in between. The CDR3 protein is CASSQEGSGSYEQYF. CDR3 coding DNA: TGCGCCAGCAGCCAAGAGGGTAGCGGCTCCTACGAGCAGTACTTC.

This rearrangement joins TRBV6-6 to TRBJ2-7; 9 bases map to TRBD2. The germline V gene encodes CDR1 MNHNY and CDR2 SVGAGI (reference sequence). V trimming: 11 bases; J trimming: 5 bases; junction bases outside the gene matches: 10. This CDR3 has 13 residues. CDR3 in DNA: TGTGCCGCCAAGGCTAGCGGGACGGACGAGCAGTACTTC. Translated: CAAKASGTDEQYF.

V is TRBV27 and J is TRBJ1-5; D not resolved. The V end was cut by 6 bases, the J end by 0 bases, with 9 bases between. The CDR3 extends over 14 amino acids. Germline V CDR1 and CDR2: MNHEY, SMNVEV (reference sequence). CDR3 bases: TGTGCCAGCAGCCCTCGATATAGCAATCAGCCCCAGCATTTT. It is translated as CASSPRYSNQPQHF.

V is TRBV6-1 and J is TRBJ1-4, with unresolved D. The ends were cut back, 6 bases at V and 8 bases at J, with 7 bases in the middle. Looked up from germline, CDR1 is MNHNS and CDR2 is SASEGT. The CDR3 length is 11 residues. This chain's CDR3 is CASRYEEKLFF. CDR3 coding DNA: TGTGCCAGCAGATACGAGGAAAAACTGTTTTTT.

Points on this clone: The sample carries other DNA sequences with the same CDR3. The V and J genes are TRBV9 and TRBJ2-7; D call uncertain. V dropped 0 bases and J dropped 0 bases, with 7 bases sitting between them. The CDR3 extends over 14 amino acids. Germline CDR1 reads SGDLS; CDR2 reads YYNGEE. As DNA, the CDR3 is TGTGCCAGCAGCGTAGCCTGGGGCTCCTACGAGCAGTACTTC. Translation gives CASSVAWGSYEQYF.

The chain carries TRBV7-3 and TRBJ2-3, with a tentative D call TRBD2 (6 bases). The CDR3 consists of 16 residues. Germline V gene lookup returns CDR1 SGHTA and CDR2 FQGTGA. Trimming removed 1 base at V and 0 bases at J, with 11 bases between. The CDR3 nucleotides read TGTGCCAGCAGCTTAATAGGAGGGACCAGCACAGATACGCAGTATTTT. This sequence encodes CASSLIGGTSTDTQYF.

The V call is TRBV7-3, the J call TRBJ2-3; a weak D match, TRBD2 (5 bases). Germline V CDR1 and CDR2: SGHTA, FQGTGA. The CDR3 runs 18 residues. V lost 4 bases and J 5 bases, leaving 25 bases between the germline ends. The CDR3 nucleotides are TGTGCCAGCAGCTCGACTCCGACCACTAGTGTTAGCGTAGATACGCAGTATTTT. This gives the protein CASSSTPTTSVSVDTQYF.

The chain recombines TRBV19 with TRBJ2-7, with a weak D call TRBD2 (5 bases). The germline gives CDR1 LNHDA, CDR2 SQIVND (reference sequence). The CDR3 loop spans 13 amino acids. Trimming removed 3 bases from V and 3 bases from J, with 9 bases in between. CDR3 in amino acids: CASSIGEDYEQYF. The CDR3 region has the DNA TGTGCCAGTAGTATCGGGGAAGACTACGAGCAGTACTTC.

The genes are TRBV6-1 and TRBJ2-7; D is possibly TRBD1 (6 bases). Trimming took 1 base from V and 0 from J, leaving 10 bases between them. In germline, CDR1 is MNHNS, CDR2 SASEGT. CDR3 length: 15 amino acids. The CDR3 DNA reads as TGTGCCAGCAGTGAAGGGACAGCCCCCTCCTACGAGCAGTACTTC. Residues: CASSEGTAPSYEQYF.

This chain's CDR3 is CSTGGTQPSYTF. The CDR3 nucleotides read TGCAGCACTGGGGGGACGCAGCCAAGCTACACCTTC. The J gene is TRBJ1-2, the V gene TRBV29-1; D is possibly TRBD1 (5 bases). Per the germline V gene, CDR1 is SQVTM and CDR2 is ANQGSEA. The germline V and J ends were trimmed by 8 bases and 9 bases, with 19 bases remaining between them. The CDR3 is made up of 12 amino acids.

J is TRBJ1-3 and V is TRBV7-9; D remains ambiguous. Germline CDR1 and CDR2: SEHNR and FQNEAQ (reference sequence). The CDR3 is 17 residues long. The germline V and J ends were trimmed by 5 bases and 0 bases, with 17 bases remaining between them. The CDR3 loop is CASSPRLGQSSGNTIYF. DNA of the CDR3: TGTGCCAGCAGCCCTCGATTAGGGCAGAGCTCTGGAAACACCATATATTTT.